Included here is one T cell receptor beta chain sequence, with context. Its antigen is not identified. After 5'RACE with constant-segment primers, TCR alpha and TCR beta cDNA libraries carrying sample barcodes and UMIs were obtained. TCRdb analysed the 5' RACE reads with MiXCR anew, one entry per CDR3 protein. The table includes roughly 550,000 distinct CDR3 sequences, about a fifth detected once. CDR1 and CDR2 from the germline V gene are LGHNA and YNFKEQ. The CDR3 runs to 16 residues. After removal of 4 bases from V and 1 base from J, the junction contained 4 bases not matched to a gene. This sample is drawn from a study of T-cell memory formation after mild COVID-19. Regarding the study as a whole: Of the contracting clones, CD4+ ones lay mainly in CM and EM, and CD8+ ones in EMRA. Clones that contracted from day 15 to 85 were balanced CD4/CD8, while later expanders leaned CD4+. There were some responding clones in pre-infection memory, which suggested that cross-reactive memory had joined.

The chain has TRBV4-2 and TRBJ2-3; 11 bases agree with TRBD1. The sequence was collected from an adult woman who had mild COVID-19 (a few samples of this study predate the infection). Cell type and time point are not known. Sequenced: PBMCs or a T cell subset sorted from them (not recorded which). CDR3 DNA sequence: TGTGCCAGCAGCCGGACAGGGGGCCACGGCACAGATACGCAGTATTTT. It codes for CASSRTGGHGTDTQYF.